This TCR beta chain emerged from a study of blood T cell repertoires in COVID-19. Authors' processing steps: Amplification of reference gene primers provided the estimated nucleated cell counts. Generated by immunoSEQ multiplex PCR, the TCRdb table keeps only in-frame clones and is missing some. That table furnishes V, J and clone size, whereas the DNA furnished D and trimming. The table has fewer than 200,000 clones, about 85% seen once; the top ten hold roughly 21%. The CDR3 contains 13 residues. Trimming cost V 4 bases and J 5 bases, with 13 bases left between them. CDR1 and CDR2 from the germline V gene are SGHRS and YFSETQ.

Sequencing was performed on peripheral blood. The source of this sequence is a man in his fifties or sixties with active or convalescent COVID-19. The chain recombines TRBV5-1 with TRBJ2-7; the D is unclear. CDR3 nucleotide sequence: TGCGCCAGCAGCCTTCAGAGCGAAAACGAGCAGTACTTC. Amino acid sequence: CASSLQSENEQYF.